These T cell receptor beta chains were read from a single sample in a study of PD-1 blockade in mismatch repair-deficient tumors. The protocol was immunoSEQ multiplex PCR, while the TCRdb copy is restricted to in-frame clones and leaves out a portion. The data show 130,000 or so clones, with 85% to 90% seen just once and about 13% held by the top ten. Here the sequenced sample was peripheral blood, taken 44 weeks after starting pembrolizumab. Receptor source: an adult with mismatch repair-deficient cancer. Both conserved end residues are part of each CDR3. D genes are given only for firm matches. Clone size appears in some rows only: once, few, many, or a class for an expanded clone.

V gene	J gene	clone size	D gene	CDR3 DNA	CDR3 protein
TRBV11-2	TRBJ1-2	NA	TRBD1	TGTGCCAGCAGCTTAGCACAGGGGGCGCAGTATGGCTACACCTTC	CASSLAQGAQYGYTF
TRBV11-2	TRBJ2-3	NA	TRBD2	TGTGCCAGCAGCTTAATCCCTCGAGCGGGAGGGCCAGATACGCAGTATTTT	CASSLIPRAGGPDTQYF
TRBV18	TRBJ2-1	NA	TRBD2	TGTGCCAGCACAAGGACTAGCGCTGACTACAATGAGCAGTTCTTC	CASTRTSADYNEQFF
TRBV19	TRBJ1-1	NA	NA	TGTGCCAGCAAAGTCCCCGGGGGACCTGAAGCTTTCTTT	CASKVPGGPEAFF
TRBV12-5	TRBJ2-1	NA	TRBD2	TGTGCTAGTGCCCCCCATCTTGGGACTAGCGGGAGAGGCGATGAGCAGTTCTTC	CASAPHLGTSGRGDEQFF
TRBV5-4	TRBJ2-5	NA	NA	TGTGCCAGCAGCTTGGAACGTATTGGAGAGACCCAGTACTTC	CASSLERIGETQYF
TRBV7-2	TRBJ2-5	NA	NA	TGTGCCAGCAGCTCCCACCCAACTAGTCCGAAGACCCAGTACTTC	CASSSHPTSPKTQYF
TRBV29-1	TRBJ2-7	NA	NA	TGCAGCGTCGCCCTAGGGCGCGAGCAGTACTTC	CSVALGREQYF
TRBV6-5	TRBJ2-7	few	NA	TGTGCCAGCAGAGGCTTGTACGAGCAGTACTTC	CASRGLYEQYF
TRBV30	TRBJ1-2	once	NA	TGTGCCTGGAGTGTGGGCAGGACCGCAAATGGCTACACCTTC	CAWSVGRTANGYTF
TRBV5-5	TRBJ1-1	NA	NA	TGTGCCAGCAGCCCGGAGGAGGGGCGAGGGGCTTTCTTT	CASSPEEGRGAFF
TRBV19	TRBJ2-1	once	NA	TGTGCCAGTAGTATAGTACAGGGAAAGCACAATGAGCAGTTCTTC	CASSIVQGKHNEQFF
TRBV5-6	TRBJ2-7	NA	NA	TGTGCCAGCAGCTTACATCCGGGGATGGTAAACGAGCAGTACTTC	CASSLHPGMVNEQYF
TRBV7-3	TRBJ2-1	NA	NA	TGTGCCAGCAGCTTTACTCCTAGCTCCTACAATGAGCAGTTCTTC	CASSFTPSSYNEQFF
TRBV4-3	TRBJ2-2	NA	TRBD1	TGCGCCAGCAGCCCTAGTCCCGGACAGGGACTGAACACCGGGGAGCTGTTTTTT	CASSPSPGQGLNTGELFF
TRBV28	TRBJ1-5	NA	NA	TGTGCCAGCAGTCCCCGGGCCGCTAGCAATCAGCCCCAGCATTTT	CASSPRAASNQPQHF
TRBV28	TRBJ2-7	NA	TRBD1	TGTGCCAGCAGTTTAAGGACAGGAGTCTACGAGCAGTACTTC	CASSLRTGVYEQYF
TRBV19	TRBJ1-5	NA	TRBD1	TGTGCCAGTAGCAGAACAGGGGGAAATAGCAATCAGCCCCAGCATTTT	CASSRTGGNSNQPQHF
TRBV4-3	TRBJ2-1	NA	TRBD2	TGCGCCAGCAGCCAAGATCTGGCTAGCGGGAGCTACAATGAGCAGTTCTTC	CASSQDLASGSYNEQFF
TRBV5-5	TRBJ2-5	once	NA	TGTGCCAGCAGCGATAGCGGCCTTGAGGGGTCCCAGTACTTC	CASSDSGLEGSQYF
TRBV7-2	TRBJ2-2	NA	TRBD2	TGTGCCAGCAGCCACTGGACTAGCGGGAAACAGGAGCTGTTTTTT	CASSHWTSGKQELFF
TRBV4-1	TRBJ2-1	NA	TRBD2	TGCGCCAGCAGCCTCCGCCCCGGGACTAGTTCAGGAAATGAGCAGTTCTTC	CASSLRPGTSSGNEQFF
TRBV9	TRBJ2-1	NA	TRBD2	TGTGCCAGCAGCGTCGGGGGACTAGTTGGTGAGCAGTTCTTC	CASSVGGLVGEQFF
TRBV4-1	TRBJ2-4	NA	NA	TGCGCCAGCAGCCAAGATCGGACCAGGGAAACCAAAAACATTCAGTACTTC	CASSQDRTRETKNIQYF
TRBV11-2	TRBJ2-1	NA	TRBD2	TGTGCCAGCAGCATCAGACTAGCGGTCCCCCTAAGTGAGCAGTTCTTC	CASSIRLAVPLSEQFF
TRBV10-2	TRBJ1-2	NA	NA	TGCGCCAGCAGTGACCCCGGGCGACCGGGAATTTATGGCTACACCTTC	CASSDPGRPGIYGYTF
TRBV5-1	TRBJ1-1	NA	NA	TGCGCCAGCAGCTTGAAGGGTTTTAGTGAAGCTTTCTTT	CASSLKGFSEAFF
TRBV9	TRBJ2-3	NA	NA	TGTGCCAGCAGCGTAGAGGTTTCCACAGATACGCAGTATTTT	CASSVEVSTDTQYF
TRBV5-1	TRBJ1-2	NA	NA	TGCGCCAGCAGCTTGGTTGCAAGCCTGTCTGGTAACTATGGCTACACCTTC	CASSLVASLSGNYGYTF
TRBV10-3	TRBJ2-3	NA	NA	TGTGCCATCAGTGAATCAGGGTTCACAGATACGCAGTATTTT	CAISESGFTDTQYF
TRBV11-1	TRBJ2-7	NA	NA	TGTGCCAGCAGCTTAGTTCGTCGGGACAACTCCTACGAGCAGTACTTC	CASSLVRRDNSYEQYF
TRBV7-2	TRBJ2-7	NA	TRBD2	TGTGCCAGCAGCTTATATTCAGCGGGAGGGCTCGAGCAGTACTTC	CASSLYSAGGLEQYF
TRBV6-5	TRBJ2-2	NA	NA	TGTGCCAGCAGTTACTCGAACTTCGGCGGGGAGCTGTTTTTT	CASSYSNFGGELFF
TRBV27	TRBJ2-3	NA	NA	TGTGCCAGCAGTTTAGCCCCTAGCGTTGCAGATACGCAGTATTTT	CASSLAPSVADTQYF
TRBV6-5	TRBJ1-4	NA	NA	TGTGCCAGCGGGGCGGGGAGGTCTAATGAAAAACTGTTTTTT	CASGAGRSNEKLFF
TRBV29-1	TRBJ2-4	NA	NA	TGCAGCGCGGAACGGAAAAACATTCAGTACTTC	CSAERKNIQYF
TRBV7-6	TRBJ2-5	NA	NA	TGTGCCAGCAGCCCCACCCGGGAGAGTGGAGAGACCCAGTACTTC	CASSPTRESGETQYF
TRBV28	TRBJ2-7	NA	TRBD1	TGTGCCAGCCGGGAGGATGGGGACAGGGGCTACGAGCAGTACTTC	CASREDGDRGYEQYF
TRBV7-2	TRBJ2-7	NA	TRBD2	TGTGCCAGCAGCTTAATAGCGGGAGTATTCTACGAGCAGTACTTC	CASSLIAGVFYEQYF
TRBV18	TRBJ1-2	NA	NA	TGTGCCAGCTCACCCTACCGGACAGATTTCTATGGCTACACCTTC	CASSPYRTDFYGYTF
TRBV15	TRBJ2-1	NA	TRBD1	TGTGCCACCAGCAGAGGACAGGGGAATGAGCAGTTCTTC	CATSRGQGNEQFF
TRBV15	TRBJ1-1	NA	NA	TGTGCCACCAATCAGATGGAACTCGGTCGCGGGACTGAAGCTTTCTTT	CATNQMELGRGTEAFF
TRBV7-9	TRBJ2-1	NA	NA	TGTGCCAGCAGCAATCACAATGAGCAGTTCTTC	CASSNHNEQFF
TRBV28	TRBJ2-1	NA	NA	TGTGCCAGCAGTCACGACAGCTCCTACAATGAGCAGTTCTTC	CASSHDSSYNEQFF
TRBV29-1	TRBJ2-5	NA	NA	TGCAGCGTTGCCTCTAGCCAAGAGACCCAGTACTTC	CSVASSQETQYF
TRBV5-1	TRBJ2-3	NA	NA	TGCGCCAGCAGTCCCGGAGGAGGAGATACGCAGTATTTT	CASSPGGGDTQYF
TRBV5-4	TRBJ1-3	NA	NA	TGTGCCAGCAGCTTTATGGGATCAGGGGCCAACCAAAACACCATATATTTT	CASSFMGSGANQNTIYF
TRBV18	TRBJ2-1	NA	NA	TGTGCCAGCTCACCAAATCAGCGGAGAATCTACTACAATGAGCAGTTCTTC	CASSPNQRRIYYNEQFF
TRBV6-5	TRBJ2-7	few	TRBD1	TGTGCCAGCACCTCGACAGGGGGCTACGAGCAGTACTTC	CASTSTGGYEQYF
TRBV28	TRBJ2-3	NA	NA	TGTGCCAGCAGTTTTAGGCTACGGGGGTTGAGCACAGATACGCAGTATTTT	CASSFRLRGLSTDTQYF
TRBV6-5	TRBJ2-1	few	TRBD1	TGTGCCAGCAGTCGAGACAGGGACAATGAGCAGTTCTTC	CASSRDRDNEQFF
TRBV11-3	TRBJ2-5	NA	NA	TGTGCCAGCTCACAGGGGGGGAACCAAGAGACCCAGTACTTC	CASSQGGNQETQYF
TRBV7-8	TRBJ1-1	NA	TRBD1	TGTGCCAGCAGCATAGCTGGGACAGGGAACACTGAAGCTTTCTTT	CASSIAGTGNTEAFF